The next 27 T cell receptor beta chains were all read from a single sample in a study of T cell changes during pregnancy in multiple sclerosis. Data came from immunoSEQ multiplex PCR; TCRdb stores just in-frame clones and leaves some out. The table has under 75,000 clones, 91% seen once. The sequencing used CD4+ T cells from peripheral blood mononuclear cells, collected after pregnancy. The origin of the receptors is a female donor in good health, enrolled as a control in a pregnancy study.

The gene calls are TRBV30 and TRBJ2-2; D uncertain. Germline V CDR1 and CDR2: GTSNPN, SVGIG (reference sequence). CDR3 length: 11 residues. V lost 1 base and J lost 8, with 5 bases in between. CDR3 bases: TGTGCCTGGAGTGCGGAGGGGGAGCTGTTTTTT. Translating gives CAWSAEGELFF.

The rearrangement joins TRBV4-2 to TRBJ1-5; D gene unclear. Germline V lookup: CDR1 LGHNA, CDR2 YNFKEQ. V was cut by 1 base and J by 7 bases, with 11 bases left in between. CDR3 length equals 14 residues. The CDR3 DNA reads TGTGCCAGCAGCCAAGGGCCGGAGGGCCAGCCCCAGCATTTT. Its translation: CASSQGPEGQPQHF.

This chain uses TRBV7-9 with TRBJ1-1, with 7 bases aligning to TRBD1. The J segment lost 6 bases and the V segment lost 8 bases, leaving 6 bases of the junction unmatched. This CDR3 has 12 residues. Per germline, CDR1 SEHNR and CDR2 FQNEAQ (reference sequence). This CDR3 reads CASGVRGAEAFF. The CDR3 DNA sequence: TGTGCCAGCGGAGTCAGGGGGGCTGAAGCTTTCTTT.

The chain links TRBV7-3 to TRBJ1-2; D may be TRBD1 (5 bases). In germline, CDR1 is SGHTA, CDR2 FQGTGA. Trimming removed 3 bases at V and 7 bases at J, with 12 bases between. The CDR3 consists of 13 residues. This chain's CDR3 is CASSFSAGGGYTF. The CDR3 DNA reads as TGTGCCAGCAGCTTTTCCGCCGGGGGTGGCTACACCTTC.

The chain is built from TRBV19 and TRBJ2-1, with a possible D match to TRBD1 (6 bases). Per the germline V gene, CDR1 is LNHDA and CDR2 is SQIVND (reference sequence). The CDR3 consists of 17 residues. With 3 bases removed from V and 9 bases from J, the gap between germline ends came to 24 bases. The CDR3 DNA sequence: TGTGCCAGTAGTATTGTAGGACAGAGGAACGTACTGGGTGAGCAGTTCTTC. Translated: CASSIVGQRNVLGEQFF.

CDR3: CASSRGQGGGEKLFF. As DNA, the CDR3 is TGCGCCAGCAGCCGGGGACAGGGTGGTGGGGAAAAACTGTTTTTT. V is TRBV4-3 and J is TRBJ1-4, with TRBD1 matching over 9 bases. CDR1 is LGHNA and CDR2 is YSLEER in the germline V gene. The junction had 8 bases not matched to a gene; V was cut back by 4 bases and J by 8 bases. The CDR3 has 15 amino acids.

The CDR3 is CASMRATNEKLFF. The CDR3 region has the DNA TGTGCCAGCATGCGGGCAACTAATGAAAAACTGTTTTTT. J is TRBJ1-4 and V is TRBV6-5; unclear D gene. The V gene's germline CDR1 is MNHEY and CDR2 SVGAGI. The CDR3 contains 13 residues. V was cut by 7 bases and J by 0 bases, with 6 bases left in between.

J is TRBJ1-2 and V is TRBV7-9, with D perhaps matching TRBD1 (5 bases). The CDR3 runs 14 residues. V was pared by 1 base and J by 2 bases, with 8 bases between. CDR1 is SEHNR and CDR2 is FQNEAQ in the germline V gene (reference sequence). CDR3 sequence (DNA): TGTGCCAGCAGCTTAGTCGACAGCAACTATGGCTACACCTTC. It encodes CASSLVDSNYGYTF.

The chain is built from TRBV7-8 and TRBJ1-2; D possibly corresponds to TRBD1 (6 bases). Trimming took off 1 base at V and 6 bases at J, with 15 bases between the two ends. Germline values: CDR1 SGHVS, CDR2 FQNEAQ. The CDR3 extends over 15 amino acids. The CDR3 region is CASSLGYREFDGYTF. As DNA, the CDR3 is TGTGCCAGCAGCTTAGGGTACAGGGAATTTGATGGCTACACCTTC. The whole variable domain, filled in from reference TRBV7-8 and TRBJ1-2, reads GAGVSQSPRYKVAKRGQDVALRCDPISGHVSLFWYQQALGQGPEFLTYFQNEAQLDKSGLPSDRFFAERPEGSVSTLKIQRTQQEDSAVYLCASSLGYREFDGYTFGSGTRLTVV.

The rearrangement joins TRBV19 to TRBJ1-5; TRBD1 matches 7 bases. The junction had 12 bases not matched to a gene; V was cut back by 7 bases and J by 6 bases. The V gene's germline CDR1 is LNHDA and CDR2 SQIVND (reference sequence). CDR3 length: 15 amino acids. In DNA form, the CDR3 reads TGTGCCAGTATCCCGGGGGGGACAGATAGTCAGCCCCAGCATTTT. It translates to CASIPGGTDSQPQHF.

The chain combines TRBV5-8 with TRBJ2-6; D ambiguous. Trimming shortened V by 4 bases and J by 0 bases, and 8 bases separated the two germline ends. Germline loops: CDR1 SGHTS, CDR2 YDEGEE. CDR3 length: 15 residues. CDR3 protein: CASSRSNSGANVLTF. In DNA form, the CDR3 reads TGTGCCAGCAGCCGGAGCAACTCTGGGGCCAACGTCCTGACTTTC.

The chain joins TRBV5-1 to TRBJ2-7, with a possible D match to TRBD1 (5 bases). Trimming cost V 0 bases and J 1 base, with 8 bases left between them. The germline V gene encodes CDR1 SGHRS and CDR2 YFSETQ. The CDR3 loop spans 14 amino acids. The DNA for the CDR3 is TGCGCCAGCAGCTTGGTTCCAGGGTCCTACGAGCAGTACTTC. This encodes CASSLVPGSYEQYF. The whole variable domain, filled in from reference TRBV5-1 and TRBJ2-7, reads KAGVTQTPRYLIKTRGQQVTLSCSPISGHRSVSWYQQTPGQGLQFLFEYFSETQRNKGNFPGRFSGRQFSNSRSEMNVSTLELGDSALYLCASSLVPGSYEQYFGPGTRLTVT.

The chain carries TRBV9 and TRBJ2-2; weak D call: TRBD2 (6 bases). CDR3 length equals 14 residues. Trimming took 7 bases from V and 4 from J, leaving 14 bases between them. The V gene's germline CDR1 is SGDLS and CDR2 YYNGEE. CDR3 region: CASQRGAGTGELFF. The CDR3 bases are TGTGCCAGCCAAAGGGGAGCGGGCACCGGGGAGCTGTTTTTT.

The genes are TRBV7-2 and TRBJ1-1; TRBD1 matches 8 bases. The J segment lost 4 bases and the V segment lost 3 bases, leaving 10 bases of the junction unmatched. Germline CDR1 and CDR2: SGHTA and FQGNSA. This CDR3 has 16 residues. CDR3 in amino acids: CASSFIWTGKFTEAFF. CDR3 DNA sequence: TGTGCCAGCAGCTTTATCTGGACAGGGAAATTCACTGAAGCTTTCTTT.

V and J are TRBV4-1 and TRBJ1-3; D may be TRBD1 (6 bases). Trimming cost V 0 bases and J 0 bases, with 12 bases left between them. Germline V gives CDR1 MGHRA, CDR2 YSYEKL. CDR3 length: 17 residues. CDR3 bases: TGCGCCAGCAGCCAAGATTGGGCAGGGGCCTCTGGAAACACCATATATTTT. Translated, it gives CASSQDWAGASGNTIYF.

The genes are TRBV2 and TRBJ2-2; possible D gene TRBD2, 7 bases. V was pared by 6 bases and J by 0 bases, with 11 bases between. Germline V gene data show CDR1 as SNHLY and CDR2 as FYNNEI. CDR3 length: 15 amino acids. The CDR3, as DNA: TGTGCCAGCAGCGGCGGGGGCGCGAACACCGGGGAGCTGTTTTTT. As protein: CASSGGGANTGELFF.

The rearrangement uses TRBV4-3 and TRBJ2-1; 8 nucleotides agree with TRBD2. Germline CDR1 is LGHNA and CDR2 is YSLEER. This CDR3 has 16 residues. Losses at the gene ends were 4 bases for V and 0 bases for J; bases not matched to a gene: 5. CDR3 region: CASSRGAGDSYNEQFF. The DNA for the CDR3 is TGCGCCAGCAGCCGCGGAGCGGGGGACTCCTACAATGAGCAGTTCTTC.

The CDR3: CASSEAWRVEQYF. DNA of the CDR3: TGTGCCAGCAGTGAAGCATGGCGGGTCGAGCAGTACTTC. The chain uses TRBV2 and TRBJ2-7, with a weak D call TRBD2 (5 bases). In germline, CDR1 is SNHLY, CDR2 FYNNEI. CDR3 size: 13 residues. Trimming pared 0 bases from V and 6 bases from J, leaving 9 bases between.

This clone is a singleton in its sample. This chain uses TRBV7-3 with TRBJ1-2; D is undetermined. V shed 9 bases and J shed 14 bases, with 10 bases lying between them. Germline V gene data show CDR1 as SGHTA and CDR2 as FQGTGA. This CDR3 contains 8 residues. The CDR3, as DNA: TGTGCCAGGGCCTCTAGGACCTTC. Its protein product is CARASRTF.

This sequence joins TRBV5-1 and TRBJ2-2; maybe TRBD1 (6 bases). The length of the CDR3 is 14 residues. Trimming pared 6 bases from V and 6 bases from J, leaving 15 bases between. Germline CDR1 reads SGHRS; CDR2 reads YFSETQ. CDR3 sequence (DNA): TGCGCCAGCAAAGGGGGTCCCGCGGCCGGGGAGCTGTTTTTT. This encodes CASKGGPAAGELFF.

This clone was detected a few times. The CDR3 DNA sequence: TGCGCCAGCAGCCCCGCTACGCAGGGGGTCTATGGCTACACCTTC. As protein: CASSPATQGVYGYTF. V usage is TRBV4-3 and J usage is TRBJ1-2, with TRBD1 matching 7 bases. CDR1 LGHNA and CDR2 YSLEER come from the germline V gene. The CDR3 runs 15 residues. V shed 4 bases, J shed 4 bases, and the junction held 9 bases outside the gene matches.

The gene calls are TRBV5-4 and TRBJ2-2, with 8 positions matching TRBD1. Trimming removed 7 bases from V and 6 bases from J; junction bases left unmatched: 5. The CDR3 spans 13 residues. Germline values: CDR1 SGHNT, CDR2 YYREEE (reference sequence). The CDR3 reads CASLRQGPGELFF. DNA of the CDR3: TGTGCCAGCCTTCGACAGGGGCCCGGGGAGCTGTTTTTT.

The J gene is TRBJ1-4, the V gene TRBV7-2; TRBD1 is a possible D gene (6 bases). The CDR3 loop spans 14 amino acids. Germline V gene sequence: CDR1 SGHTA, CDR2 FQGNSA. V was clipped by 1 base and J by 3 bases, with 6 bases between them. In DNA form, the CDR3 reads TGTGCCAGCAGCTTAGACAGGGCTAATGAAAAACTGTTTTTT. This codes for CASSLDRANEKLFF. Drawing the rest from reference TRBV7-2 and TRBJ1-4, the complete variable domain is GAGVSQSPSNKVTEKGKDVELRCDPISGHTALYWYRQSLGQGLEFLIYFQGNSAPDKSGLPSDRFSAERTGGSVSTLTIQRTQQEDSAVYLCASSLDRANEKLFFGSGTQLSVL.

The CDR3 sequence: CASSEGLASHRDTQYF. The CDR3 bases are TGCGCCAGCAGCGAGGGACTAGCGAGTCATCGGGATACGCAGTATTTT. The chain links TRBV5-1 to TRBJ2-3; 10 nucleotides agree with TRBD2. The J segment lost 6 bases and the V segment lost 4 bases, leaving 11 bases of the junction unmatched. Germline V CDR1 and CDR2: SGHRS, YFSETQ. There are 16 residues in the CDR3. Variable domain in full (rest from reference TRBV5-1 and TRBJ2-3): KAGVTQTPRYLIKTRGQQVTLSCSPISGHRSVSWYQQTPGQGLQFLFEYFSETQRNKGNFPGRFSGRQFSNSRSEMNVSTLELGDSALYLCASSEGLASHRDTQYFGPGTRLTVL.

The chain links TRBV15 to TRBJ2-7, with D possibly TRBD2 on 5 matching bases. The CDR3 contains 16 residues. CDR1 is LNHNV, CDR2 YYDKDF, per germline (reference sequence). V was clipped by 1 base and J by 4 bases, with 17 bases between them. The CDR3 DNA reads TGTGCCACCAGCAGAGGGACTTCTGCAATTACGTACGAGCAGTACTTC. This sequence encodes CATSRGTSAITYEQYF.

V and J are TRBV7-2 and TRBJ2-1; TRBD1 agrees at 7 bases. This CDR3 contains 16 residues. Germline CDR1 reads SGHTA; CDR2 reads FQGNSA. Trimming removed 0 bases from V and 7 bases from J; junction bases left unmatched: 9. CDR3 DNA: TGTGCCAGCAGCTTAGCCCAGGGGGTTATCAGGAATGAGCAGTTCTTC. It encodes CASSLAQGVIRNEQFF.

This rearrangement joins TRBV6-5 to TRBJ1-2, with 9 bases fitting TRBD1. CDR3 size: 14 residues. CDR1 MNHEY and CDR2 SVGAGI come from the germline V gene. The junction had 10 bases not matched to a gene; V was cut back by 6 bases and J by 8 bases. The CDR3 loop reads CASSPTGGARGYTF. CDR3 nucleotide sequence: TGTGCCAGCAGCCCCACAGGGGGCGCTCGGGGCTACACCTTC.